This TCR beta chain was captured by sequencing in a study of a mutant IDH1 vaccine in newly diagnosed glioma. Whole-study context: Males made up 62.5% and females about 38% of treated patients, whose mean age was around 40 years. Therapy received beforehand was radiotherapy, temozolomide, or both, with most patients given both.

Study results and limitations: A vaccine-induced immune response developed in roughly 93% of the patients.

The assay was immunoSEQ multiplex PCR, and TCRdb's table has in-frame clones only and misses some. Counted here are around 80,000 clones, 85% to 90% occurring once; the ten biggest clones make up 0.6% to 0.95%. The time point here: week 23, last vaccination. Each vaccine dose was 300 ug of mutant IDH1 20-mer peptide, with topical imiquimod. Each donor presented with a new WHO grade 3 or 4 astrocytoma that tested IDH1-mutant and showed ATRX loss. J lost 4 bases, V lost 0 bases, and 4 bases had no gene match. The CDR3 totals 15 residues. The germline CDR1 and CDR2 sequences are SGHNT and YYREEE (reference sequence). This clone was seen a handful of times. Its cognate antigen is unknown.

This TCR was recovered from a woman in her fifties or sixties with glioma. The sample here was PBMCs, taken from a glioma patient whose treatment included an IDH1 peptide vaccine. V usage is TRBV5-4 and J usage is TRBJ2-1, with 7 bases lining up with TRBD2. The CDR3: CASSLGTRRYNEQFF. The CDR3 DNA reads TGTGCCAGCAGCTTGGGGACTAGAAGGTACAATGAGCAGTTCTTC.